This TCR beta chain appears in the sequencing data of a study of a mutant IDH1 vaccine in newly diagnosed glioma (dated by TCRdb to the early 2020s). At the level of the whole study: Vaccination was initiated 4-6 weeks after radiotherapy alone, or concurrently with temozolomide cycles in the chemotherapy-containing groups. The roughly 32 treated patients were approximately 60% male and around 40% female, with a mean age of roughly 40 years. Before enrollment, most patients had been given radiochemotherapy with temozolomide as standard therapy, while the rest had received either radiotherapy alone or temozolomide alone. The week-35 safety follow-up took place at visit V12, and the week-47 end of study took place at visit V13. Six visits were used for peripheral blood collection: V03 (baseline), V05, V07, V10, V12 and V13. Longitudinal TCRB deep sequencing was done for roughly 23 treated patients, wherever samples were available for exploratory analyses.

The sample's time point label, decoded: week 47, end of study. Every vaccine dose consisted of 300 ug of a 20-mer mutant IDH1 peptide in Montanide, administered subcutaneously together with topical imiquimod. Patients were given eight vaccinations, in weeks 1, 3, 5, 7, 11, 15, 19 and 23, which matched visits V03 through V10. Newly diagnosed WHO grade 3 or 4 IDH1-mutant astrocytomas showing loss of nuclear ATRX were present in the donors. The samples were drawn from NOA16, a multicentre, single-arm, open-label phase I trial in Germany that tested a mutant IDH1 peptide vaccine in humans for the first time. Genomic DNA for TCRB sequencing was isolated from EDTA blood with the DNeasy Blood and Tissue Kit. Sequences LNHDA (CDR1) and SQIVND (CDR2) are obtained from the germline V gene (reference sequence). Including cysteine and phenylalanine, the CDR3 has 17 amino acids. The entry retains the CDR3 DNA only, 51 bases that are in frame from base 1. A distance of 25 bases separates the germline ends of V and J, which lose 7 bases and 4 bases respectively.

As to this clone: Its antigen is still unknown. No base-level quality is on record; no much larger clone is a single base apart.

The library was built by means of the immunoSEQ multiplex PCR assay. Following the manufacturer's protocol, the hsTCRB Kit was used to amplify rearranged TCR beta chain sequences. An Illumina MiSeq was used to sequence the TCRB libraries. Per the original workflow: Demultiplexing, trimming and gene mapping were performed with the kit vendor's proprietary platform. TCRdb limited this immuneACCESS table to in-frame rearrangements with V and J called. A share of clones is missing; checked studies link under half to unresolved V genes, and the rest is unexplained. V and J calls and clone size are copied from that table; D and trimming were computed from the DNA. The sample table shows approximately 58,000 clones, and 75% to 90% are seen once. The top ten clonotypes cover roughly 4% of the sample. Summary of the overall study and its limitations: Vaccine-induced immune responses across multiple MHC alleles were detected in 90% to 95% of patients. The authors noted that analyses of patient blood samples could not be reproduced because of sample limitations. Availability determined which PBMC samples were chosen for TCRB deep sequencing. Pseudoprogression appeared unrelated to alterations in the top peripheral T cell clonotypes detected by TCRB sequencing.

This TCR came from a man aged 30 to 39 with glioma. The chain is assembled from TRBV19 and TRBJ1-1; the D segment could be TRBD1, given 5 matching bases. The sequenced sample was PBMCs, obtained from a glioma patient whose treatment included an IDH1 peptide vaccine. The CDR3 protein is CASTYRGTRRTLTEAFF. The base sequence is TGTGCCAGTACTTATAGAGGGACTCGGCGCACACTCACTGAAGCTTTCTTT.